This TCR beta chain originates from a study of CD8 T cells in ankylosing spondylitis. General study results and limits: Several highly homologous variants made up a TCR beta motif, and this motif appeared characteristic of ankylosing spondylitis blood. The clones that were linked to disease were reported to be significantly enriched in matched synovial fluid samples from ankylosing spondylitis patients.

For this clonotype: Its antigen remains unidentified.

A quantitative 5'-RACE method, one with molecular barcodes, was used to make TCR beta libraries. MiXCR, applied by TCRdb to the 5' RACE reads, yields one record per CDR3 protein. The sample shows some 450,000 distinct CDR3 sequences, roughly 18% of them seen only once. The source is a male donor with ankylosing spondylitis. Sequences were obtained from blood, either unsorted or a sorted T cell fraction (not recorded which).

The chain's CDR3 is CSASRGHDTGELFF. The CDR3 DNA reads as TGCAGTGCTAGCCGGGGGCACGACACCGGGGAGCTGTTTTTT. V usage is TRBV20-1 and J usage is TRBJ2-2; D may match TRBD1 or TRBD2 (6 bases each). Trimming shortened V by 3 bases and J by 3 bases, and 11 bases separated the two germline ends. The CDR3 loop spans 14 amino acids. Germline V gives CDR1 DFQATT, CDR2 SNEGSKA (reference sequence).